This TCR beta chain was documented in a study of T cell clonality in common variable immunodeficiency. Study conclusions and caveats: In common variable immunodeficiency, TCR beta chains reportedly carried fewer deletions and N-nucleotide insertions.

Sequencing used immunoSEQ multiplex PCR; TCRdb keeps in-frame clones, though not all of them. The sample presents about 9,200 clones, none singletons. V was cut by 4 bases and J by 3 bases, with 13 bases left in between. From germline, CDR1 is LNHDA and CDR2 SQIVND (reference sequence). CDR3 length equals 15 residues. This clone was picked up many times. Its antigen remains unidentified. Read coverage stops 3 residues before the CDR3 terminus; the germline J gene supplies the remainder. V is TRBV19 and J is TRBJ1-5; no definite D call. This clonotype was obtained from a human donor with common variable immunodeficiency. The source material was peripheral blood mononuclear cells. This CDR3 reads CASSTLNFNNQPQHF. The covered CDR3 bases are TGTGCCAGTAGTACCTTAAACTTTAACAATCAGCCC.